The 26 T cell receptor beta chains reported below all come from one sample, sequenced in a study of CD8+ T cells in alopecia areata. RNA was isolated and reverse transcribed to cDNA, the sequencing template. TCRdb's table, derived via immunoSEQ multiplex PCR, lists solely in-frame clones and lacks some. The repertoire holds some 120,000 clones, with 47% as singletons. The source material was NKG2D-low CD8+ T cells sorted from blood. These receptor sequences come from a human donor with alopecia areata.

This clone was found a few times. The rearrangement uses TRBV5-1 and TRBJ2-5; D is tentatively TRBD1 or TRBD2 (6 bases each). V dropped 0 bases and J dropped 1 base, with 16 bases sitting between them. This CDR3 spans 17 amino acids. The germline V gene has CDR1 SGHRS and CDR2 YFSETQ. The CDR3 here is CASSLGYLTGAQETQYF. The CDR3 DNA follows: TGCGCCAGCAGCTTGGGGTATCTTACGGGGGCCCAAGAGACCCAGTACTTC.

This clone was seen a handful of times. The V call is TRBV29-1, the J call TRBJ2-3; 9 bases are shared with TRBD1. Germline assignment: CDR1 SQVTM and CDR2 ANQGSEA. V lost 6 bases to trimming and J lost 2 bases; unmatched junction nucleotides: 6. The CDR3 is 14 residues long. CDR3: CSVEGTGHTDTQYF. The CDR3 nucleotides are TGCAGCGTGGAGGGGACAGGGCACACAGATACGCAGTATTTT.

The genes are TRBV5-6 and TRBJ1-1; D uncertain. The CDR3 consists of 15 residues. Trimming left V 6 bases short and J 5 bases short, with 20 bases between. The germline V gene encodes CDR1 SGHDT and CDR2 YYEEEE. The CDR3 DNA reads as TGTGCCAGCACCAGTCTACGGGAAGTTAGAACTGAAGCTTTCTTT. The encoded protein is CASTSLREVRTEAFF.

The chain uses TRBV11-2 and TRBJ2-5; perhaps TRBD2 as D (5 bases). Per germline, CDR1 SGHAT and CDR2 FQNNGV. The CDR3 covers 14 residues. Trimming took off 5 bases at V and 4 bases at J, with 14 bases between the two ends. CDR3 sequence reads: CASSPPEAGETQYF. The CDR3 bases are TGTGCCAGCAGCCCCCCGGAGGCGGGAGAGACCCAGTACTTC.

The DNA for the CDR3 is TGTGCCAGCAGCCAAGGTATCAATCAGCCCCAGCATTTT. It is translated as CASSQGINQPQHF. This chain connects TRBV14 to TRBJ1-5; D gene uncertain. CDR1 and CDR2 (germline): SGHDN, FVKESK. Trimming took 1 base from V and 3 from J, leaving 4 bases between them. The CDR3 has 13 amino acids.

This clone was detected a few times. The chain combines TRBV29-1 with TRBJ1-1; D is undetermined. The CDR3 is made up of 13 amino acids. V lost 4 bases to trimming and J lost 3 bases, with 12 bases between them. The germline gives CDR1 SQVTM, CDR2 ANQGSEA. CDR3: CSVVGWTDTEAFF. CDR3 sequence (DNA): TGCAGCGTTGTTGGCTGGACGGACACTGAAGCTTTCTTT.

This clone was counted a few times. V and J are TRBV28 and TRBJ2-1, with D possibly matching TRBD2 (5 bases). Germline V CDR1 and CDR2: MDHEN, SYDVKM. V was trimmed by 5 bases and J by 3 bases, leaving 14 bases between them. This CDR3 has 15 residues. CDR3 region: CASSPRAGLYNEQFF. The CDR3 DNA sequence: TGTGCCAGCAGTCCTCGGGCGGGCCTCTACAATGAGCAGTTCTTC.

The chain combines TRBV29-1 with TRBJ2-2; the D is unclear. This CDR3 is built from 13 residues. Trimming took 4 bases from V and 1 from J, leaving 7 bases between them. Germline V gives CDR1 SQVTM, CDR2 ANQGSEA. CDR3 residues: CSVVEGNTGELFF. The CDR3 DNA reads as TGCAGCGTTGTCGAAGGGAACACCGGGGAGCTGTTTTTT.

This clone was recorded a few times. The chain carries TRBV19 and TRBJ2-7, with TRBD2 identical over 7 bases. V trimming: 7 bases; J trimming: 6 bases; junction bases outside the gene matches: 9. Germline V CDR1 and CDR2: LNHDA, SQIVND (reference sequence). CDR3 length: 13 amino acids. The DNA for the CDR3 is TGTGCCAGTACCCCGGCGGGAGTTCGCGAGCAGTACTTC. It yields the protein CASTPAGVREQYF.

The chain is built from TRBV5-1 and TRBJ1-5; the match to TRBD1 covers 7 bases. Germline trimming cut 5 bases from V and 5 bases from J; bases unmatched to any gene: 10. Germline CDR1 reads SGHRS; CDR2 reads YFSETQ. The CDR3 runs to 15 residues. The CDR3 region is CASRPDREEDQPQHF. The DNA for the CDR3 is TGCGCCAGCAGACCTGACAGGGAGGAGGATCAGCCCCAGCATTTT.

A few counts support this clone. The chain couples TRBV29-1 to TRBJ1-3; no definite D call. The length of the CDR3 is 12 residues. The V end was cut by 7 bases, the J end by 1 base, with 8 bases between. Per germline, CDR1 SQVTM and CDR2 ANQGSEA. The CDR3 protein is CSAPDSGNTIYF. The CDR3 DNA follows: TGCAGCGCTCCTGATTCTGGAAACACCATATATTTT.

This chain uses TRBV29-1 with TRBJ2-7, with TRBD2 matching 11 bases. CDR3 size: 15 residues. Germline lookup yields CDR1 SQVTM and CDR2 ANQGSEA. With V trimmed by 5 bases and J by 3 bases, 9 bases remained unmatched. Here the CDR3 reads CSVLIGTSGIYEQYF. CDR3 in DNA: TGCAGCGTTTTAATTGGGACTAGCGGTATCTACGAGCAGTACTTC.

The chain recombines TRBV30 with TRBJ2-1; D is possibly TRBD1 (6 bases). V was clipped by 0 bases and J by 10 bases, with 19 bases between them. There are 15 residues in the CDR3. The V gene's germline CDR1 is GTSNPN and CDR2 SVGIG (reference sequence). CDR3 loop: CAWSVIVRGCPEQFF. The CDR3 DNA is TGTGCCTGGAGTGTAATTGTGAGGGGGTGCCCAGAGCAGTTCTTC.

This clone has just a few counts. The chain uses TRBV29-1 and TRBJ2-7; D ambiguous. CDR3 length: 11 residues. Germline assignment: CDR1 SQVTM and CDR2 ANQGSEA. This CDR3 is CSGWKAYEQYF. The DNA for the CDR3 is TGCAGTGGCTGGAAGGCCTACGAGCAGTACTTC.

The V gene is TRBV30, the J gene TRBJ2-4, with a tentative D call TRBD2 (8 bases). V was cut by 0 bases and J by 4 bases, with 13 bases left in between. The CDR3 loop spans 15 amino acids. Germline lookup yields CDR1 GTSNPN and CDR2 SVGIG (reference sequence). The CDR3 DNA follows: TGTGCCTGGAGTGTACGGGGGGGACAGAAAAACATTCAGTACTTC. This gives the protein CAWSVRGGQKNIQYF.

This clone turned up a few times. The chain uses TRBV15 and TRBJ2-1, with D perhaps assigned TRBD1 or TRBD2 (7 bases each). Trimming left V 4 bases short and J 8 bases short, with 9 bases between. Per germline, CDR1 LNHNV and CDR2 YYDKDF (reference sequence). CDR3 length equals 12 residues. In nucleotides, the CDR3 is TGTGCCACCAGCACAGGGGGGGATGAGCAGTTCTTC. It yields the protein CATSTGGDEQFF.

J is TRBJ2-7 and V is TRBV29-1, with D perhaps matching TRBD2 (6 bases). Germline V CDR1 and CDR2: SQVTM, ANQGSEA. Trimming pared 7 bases from V and 1 base from J, leaving 14 bases between. The CDR3 spans 13 residues. The CDR3 protein is CSASGGSSYEQYF. In DNA, the CDR3 is TGCAGCGCCTCCGGGGGTTCGTCCTACGAGCAGTACTTC.

This chain uses TRBV28 with TRBJ2-2; D is unclear. Deletions cut 1 base from V and 4 bases from J, with 10 bases between. The CDR3 has 15 residues. From germline, CDR1 is MDHEN and CDR2 SYDVKM. DNA of the CDR3: TGTGCCAGCAGTTTATTCCAGGATCCCACCGGGGAGCTGTTTTTT. Amino acid sequence: CASSLFQDPTGELFF.

The V call is TRBV30, the J call TRBJ2-3; 12 bases fit TRBD2. The ends lost 4 bases at V and 0 bases at J; junction bases unmatched: 2. CDR1 is GTSNPN and CDR2 is SVGIG in the germline V gene (reference sequence). The CDR3 is made up of 15 amino acids. The CDR3 protein is CAWTSGGASTDTQYF. In DNA form, the CDR3 reads TGTGCCTGGACTAGCGGGGGGGCGAGCACAGATACGCAGTATTTT.

The J gene is TRBJ2-7, the V gene TRBV5-1; possibly TRBD2 for D (6 bases). This CDR3 contains 14 residues. Trimming shortened V by 2 bases and J by 2 bases, and 11 bases separated the two germline ends. From germline, CDR1 is SGHRS and CDR2 YFSETQ. DNA for the CDR3: TGCGCCAGCAGCTTAGGAGGGGCCGCCTACGAGCAGTACTTC. It is translated as CASSLGGAAYEQYF.

The V and J genes are TRBV25-1 and TRBJ2-7; D uncertain. V gave up 2 bases and J gave up 3 bases, with 5 bases separating them. This CDR3 spans 12 amino acids. Germline CDR1 reads MGHDK; CDR2 reads SYGVNS. Written as DNA, the CDR3 is TGTGCCAGCAGTGAACAGAACTACGAGCAGTACTTC. This codes for CASSEQNYEQYF.

CDR3: CSARGVGEQYF. DNA of the CDR3: TGCAGTGCTAGAGGGGTCGGCGAGCAGTACTTC. The chain links TRBV20-1 to TRBJ2-7; D unclear. V was shortened by 1 base and J by 6 bases, with 7 bases between the two germline ends. Germline V gives CDR1 DFQATT, CDR2 SNEGSKA (reference sequence). The CDR3 extends over 11 amino acids.

This chain joins TRBV2 and TRBJ2-6; D gene unclear. CDR1 and CDR2 (germline): SNHLY, FYNNEI. V shed 5 bases and J shed 0 bases, with 5 bases lying between them. This CDR3 is built from 14 residues. The CDR3 sequence: CASSTVSGANVLTF. CDR3 nucleotides: TGTGCCAGCAGTACAGTCTCTGGGGCCAACGTCCTGACTTTC.

This chain links TRBV29-1 with TRBJ2-7, with D maybe TRBD2 (6 bases). This CDR3 region has 12 residues. Trimming took 7 bases from V and 2 from J, leaving 12 bases between them. Germline V gene sequence: CDR1 SQVTM, CDR2 ANQGSEA. The CDR3 reads CSAAGIAYEQYF. DNA for the CDR3: TGCAGCGCGGCGGGAATCGCCTACGAGCAGTACTTC.

The J gene is TRBJ1-2, the V gene TRBV29-1; D is possibly TRBD1 (6 bases). Trimming shortened V by 6 bases and J by 5 bases, and 19 bases separated the two germline ends. Germline CDR1 reads SQVTM; CDR2 reads ANQGSEA. The CDR3 loop spans 14 amino acids. The CDR3 nucleotides read TGCAGCGTGCAGCTCTCTACAGGGATTTATGGCTACACCTTC. It yields the protein CSVQLSTGIYGYTF.

This clone was observed a handful of times. This rearrangement joins TRBV29-1 to TRBJ1-4, with D possibly matching TRBD1 (6 bases). V was pared by 7 bases and J by 5 bases, with 14 bases between. CDR1 SQVTM and CDR2 ANQGSEA come from the germline V gene. The CDR3 is made up of 13 amino acids. The CDR3 reads CSAYREDNEKLFF. For the CDR3, the DNA is TGCAGCGCTTACAGGGAGGACAATGAAAAACTGTTTTTT. Together with reference TRBV29-1 and TRBJ1-4, the CDR3 gives the full variable domain: SAVISQKPSRDICQRGTSLTIQCQVDSQVTMMFWYRQQPGQSLTLIATANQGSEATYESGFVIDKFPISRPNLTFSTLTVSNMSPEDSSIYLCSAYREDNEKLFFGSGTQLSVL.